This passage covers 27 T cell receptor beta chains from one sample sequenced in a study of T-cell memory formation after mild COVID-19. One entry per CDR3 protein results from TCRdb running MiXCR on the 5' RACE reads. The sample shows 550,000 to 600,000 distinct CDR3 sequences, roughly 17% of them seen only once. The source material was PBMCs or a T cell subset sorted from them (not recorded which). The receptor source for this set is an adult woman who had mild COVID-19 (a few samples of this study predate the infection). Cell type and time point are not known.

The chain couples TRBV29-1 to TRBJ1-1; no definite D call. Germline V gene sequence: CDR1 SQVTM, CDR2 ANQGSEA. Trimming stripped 4 bases from V and 4 bases from J, with 7 bases between. This CDR3 has 11 residues. The CDR3 spells CSVGRLTEAFF. CDR3 sequence (DNA): TGCAGCGTTGGACGACTCACTGAAGCTTTCTTT.

This clonotype was recorded many times. V gene TRBV7-2 combines with J gene TRBJ2-2, with 8 positions matching TRBD1. This CDR3 region has 15 residues. The J segment lost 5 bases and the V segment lost 4 bases, leaving 6 bases of the junction unmatched. The germline gives CDR1 SGHTA, CDR2 FQGNSA. The CDR3 is CASSSTGAGTGELFF. The CDR3 nucleotides read TGTGCCAGCAGCTCGACAGGGGCCGGAACCGGGGAGCTGTTTTTT.

This clonotype was observed a few times. The chain recombines TRBV29-1 with TRBJ1-1, with D maybe TRBD1 (5 bases). The germline CDR1 and CDR2 sequences are SQVTM and ANQGSEA. V was cut by 3 bases and J by 3 bases, with 11 bases left in between. The CDR3 consists of 13 residues. The chain's CDR3 is CSVERAGYTEAFF. The CDR3 DNA reads as TGCAGCGTTGAGAGGGCAGGGTACACTGAAGCTTTCTTT.

The V and J genes are TRBV20-1 and TRBJ1-5; TRBD1 agrees at 9 bases. This CDR3 spans 15 amino acids. Germline V gene data show CDR1 as DFQATT and CDR2 as SNEGSKA (reference sequence). The V and J ends lost 6 bases and 5 bases, in that order; junction bases with no gene match: 11. The CDR3 nucleotides read TGCAGTGCCATAACGGGACAGGGAGGCGATCAGCCCCAGCATTTT. Protein sequence: CSAITGQGGDQPQHF.

Only a few counts were recorded for this clonotype. This chain connects TRBV24-1 to TRBJ2-1, with D maybe TRBD2 (6 bases). CDR3 size: 16 residues. Deletions cut 7 bases from V and 7 bases from J, with 22 bases between. Germline loops: CDR1 KGHDR, CDR2 SFDVKD. CDR3 sequence: CATSPMAAGLRNEQFF. CDR3 sequence (DNA): TGTGCCACCAGCCCCATGGCGGCAGGACTAAGGAATGAGCAGTTCTTC.

The table lists this clonotype with a few counts. The chain is built from TRBV5-1 and TRBJ2-1; TRBD2 aligns across 9 bases. This CDR3 region has 15 residues. V trimming: 0 bases; J trimming: 8 bases; junction bases outside the gene matches: 6. Germline V gives CDR1 SGHRS, CDR2 YFSETQ. The CDR3 protein is CASSLVSGSTYEQFF. The CDR3 nucleotides read TGCGCCAGCAGCTTGGTTAGCGGGAGTACGTATGAGCAGTTCTTC.

The gene calls are TRBV29-1 and TRBJ2-1; possible D gene TRBD2, 7 bases. V lost 2 bases to trimming and J lost 8 bases, with 13 bases between them. The CDR3 length is 13 residues. Germline lookup yields CDR1 SQVTM and CDR2 ANQGSEA. CDR3 in DNA: TGCAGCGTTGAAAGGTGGGGGGGCGATGAGCAGTTCTTC. Encoded protein: CSVERWGGDEQFF.

The CDR3: CSVEPGGLYGYTF. In DNA form, the CDR3 reads TGCAGCGTTGAACCTGGGGGTCTCTATGGCTACACCTTC. V is TRBV29-1 and J is TRBJ1-2, with D maybe TRBD1 (5 bases). Trimming removed 2 bases from V and 4 bases from J, with 11 bases in between. Per germline, CDR1 SQVTM and CDR2 ANQGSEA. CDR3 length equals 13 residues.

In this sample, this clonotype turned up many times. This rearrangement joins TRBV15 to TRBJ2-7; unclear D gene. The germline V and J ends were trimmed by 3 bases and 2 bases, with 14 bases remaining between them. This CDR3 has 15 amino acids. Germline V CDR1 and CDR2: LNHNV, YYDKDF (reference sequence). CDR3 sequence (DNA): TGTGCCACCAGCAGTGGCCGGCAGCGACCCTACGAGCAGTACTTC. Encoded protein: CATSSGRQRPYEQYF.

This chain connects TRBV12-3 or TRBV12-4 to TRBJ2-1; tentatively, D is TRBD1 or TRBD2 (5 bases each). Trimming took off 3 bases at V and 6 bases at J, with 12 bases between the two ends. This CDR3 spans 14 amino acids. The CDR3 DNA reads TGTGCCAGCAGTTTCCGGGACCAGCGCAATGAGCAGTTCTTC. It specifies CASSFRDQRNEQFF.

This clonotype was counted between two and nine times. The chain recombines TRBV18 with TRBJ2-7, with 7 bases identical to TRBD1. This CDR3 region has 15 residues. Germline loops: CDR1 KGHSH, CDR2 LQKENI. With V trimmed by 3 bases and J by 0 bases, 5 bases remained unmatched. Here the CDR3 reads CASSPGQISSYEQYF. CDR3 nucleotide sequence: TGTGCCAGCTCACCGGGACAGATTAGCTCCTACGAGCAGTACTTC.

The V gene is TRBV21-1, the J gene TRBJ1-2; TRBD1 reflects the table's D call only, with no check against the DNA. TRBV21-1 is classified as a pseudogene. This CDR3 has 13 residues. The CDR3 nucleotides are TGTGCCAGCTCCAGGGGCAGGGGATTTGGCTACACCTTC. Residues: CASSRGRGFGYTF.

In this sample, this clonotype turned up a few times. The chain employs TRBV18 and TRBJ2-3; TRBD2 matches at 9 bases. V lost 3 bases and J lost 2; bases outside the gene matches: 6. Germline CDR1 KGHSH, CDR2 LQKENI. The CDR3 has 16 residues. CDR3 region: CASSPLAGPHTDTQYF. CDR3 nucleotide sequence: TGTGCCAGCTCACCCCTAGCGGGGCCACACACAGATACGCAGTATTTT. The complete variable domain, with remaining parts taken from reference TRBV18 and TRBJ2-3, reads NAGVMQNPRHLVRRRGQEARLRCSPMKGHSHVYWYRQLPEEGLKFMVYLQKENIIDESGMPKERFSAEFPKEGPSILRIQQVVRGDSAAYFCASSPLAGPHTDTQYFGPGTRLTVL.

This clonotype has ten or more counts. The chain employs TRBV12-3 or TRBV12-4 and TRBJ1-2; D is unclear. Between the trimmed V and J ends, which lost 6 bases and 0 bases, there was a span of 8 bases. The CDR3 runs 13 residues. The CDR3 nucleotides are TGTGCCAGCAGCACCGGGACTAACTATGGCTACACCTTC. Encoded protein: CASSTGTNYGYTF.

This clonotype was found a few times. The chain carries TRBV27 and TRBJ1-5; 7 nucleotides align to TRBD1. The CDR3 spans 14 residues. The V gene's germline CDR1 is MNHEY and CDR2 SMNVEV (reference sequence). Losses at the gene ends were 6 bases for V and 7 bases for J; bases not matched to a gene: 9. CDR3 bases: TGTGCCAGCAGAAACGCAGGGGGGTACCAGCCCCAGCATTTT. Its translation is CASRNAGGYQPQHF.

The chain uses TRBV6-6 and TRBJ1-4; possibly TRBD1 for D (5 bases). Germline V lookup: CDR1 MNHNY, CDR2 SVGAGI (reference sequence). The CDR3 covers 18 residues. The V end lost 6 bases, the J end lost 7 bases, and 27 bases lay between the germline ends. The CDR3 loop reads CASRSLGRGAIKTEKLFF. CDR3 in DNA: TGTGCCAGCAGGTCGCTCGGAAGGGGCGCGATCAAGACTGAAAAACTGTTTTTT.

This clonotype has more than one count but fewer than ten. The chain carries TRBV28 and TRBJ2-1, with 12 bases lining up with TRBD2. The ends lost 5 bases at V and 2 bases at J; junction bases unmatched: 4. In germline, CDR1 is MDHEN, CDR2 SYDVKM. This CDR3 is built from 16 residues. Here the CDR3 reads CASSSSSGRAYNEQFF. CDR3 bases: TGTGCCAGCAGTAGTTCTAGCGGGAGGGCCTACAATGAGCAGTTCTTC.

The gene calls are TRBV15 and TRBJ1-1; D is uncertain. The V end was cut by 0 bases, the J end by 0 bases, with 8 bases between. The CDR3 has 15 amino acids. Germline V gene sequence: CDR1 LNHNV, CDR2 YYDKDF (reference sequence). The CDR3 DNA reads TGTGCCACCAGCAGAGATCGACGGGTGAACACTGAAGCTTTCTTT. Translated: CATSRDRRVNTEAFF.

The chain carries TRBV12-3 or TRBV12-4 and TRBJ1-5, with D possibly matching TRBD1 (5 bases). The CDR3 is 14 residues long. V dropped 4 bases and J dropped 7 bases, with 14 bases sitting between them. CDR3 coding DNA: TGTGCCAGCAGTTCCGGGACCCAGGGCCAGCCCCAGCATTTT. Translated, it gives CASSSGTQGQPQHF.

This clonotype was picked up a small number of times. V usage is TRBV20-1 and J usage is TRBJ1-2; the D is unclear. The CDR3 has 13 residues. Germline assignment: CDR1 DFQATT and CDR2 SNEGSKA (reference sequence). The ends were cut back, 4 bases at V and 4 bases at J, with 13 bases in the middle. CDR3 loop: CSANGDIGYGYTF. DNA of the CDR3: TGCAGTGCTAACGGGGATATCGGCTATGGCTACACCTTC.

This clonotype has more than one count but fewer than ten. The chain has TRBV2 and TRBJ2-1; D uncertain. V was clipped by 9 bases and J by 5 bases, with 14 bases between them. The germline V gene encodes CDR1 SNHLY and CDR2 FYNNEI. CDR3 size: 13 residues. The CDR3 here is CASYRERNNEQFF. In nucleotides, the CDR3 is TGTGCCAGTTATCGAGAACGAAACAATGAGCAGTTCTTC. The complete variable domain, with remaining parts taken from reference TRBV2 and TRBJ2-1, reads EPEVTQTPSHQVTQMGQEVILRCVPISNHLYFYWYRQILGQKVEFLVSFYNNEISEKSEIFDDQFSVERPDGSNFTLKIRSTKLEDSAMYFCASYRERNNEQFFGPGTRLTVL.

Ten or more counts support this clonotype. This chain links TRBV27 with TRBJ2-1; 13 bases align to TRBD2. V gave up 6 bases and J gave up 10 bases; unmatched junction bases: 15. CDR3 length: 17 amino acids. CDR1 is MNHEY, CDR2 SMNVEV, per germline (reference sequence). DNA of the CDR3: TGTGCCAGCAGCCCTAGCCGTCGGACTAGCGGGAGTGACGAGCAGTTCTTC. It encodes CASSPSRRTSGSDEQFF.

This clonotype has only a few counts. This sequence joins TRBV5-1 and TRBJ1-1, with D possibly being TRBD1 (5 bases). CDR3 length equals 17 residues. From germline, CDR1 is SGHRS and CDR2 YFSETQ. Trimming removed 6 bases at V and 7 bases at J, with 28 bases between. The CDR3, as DNA: TGCGCCAGCACTCGAAATCCCATGGGACGGCAGGGAGGTGAAGCTTTCTTT. This gives the protein CASTRNPMGRQGGEAFF.

This chain connects TRBV4-1 to TRBJ2-3; D remains ambiguous. Germline assignment: CDR1 MGHRA and CDR2 YSYEKL. The germline V and J ends were trimmed by 1 base and 0 bases, with 11 bases remaining between them. The CDR3 loop spans 16 amino acids. In DNA, the CDR3 is TGCGCCAGCAGCCAAGGCAAACATGCAAGCACAGATACGCAGTATTTT. It is translated as CASSQGKHASTDTQYF.

This chain connects TRBV9 to TRBJ2-3, with D possibly called TRBD1 or TRBD2 (5 bases each). The V end lost 0 bases, the J end lost 0 bases, and 14 bases lay between the germline ends. CDR1 is SGDLS, CDR2 YYNGEE, per germline. The CDR3 sequence is 17 residues long. This CDR3 reads CASSVAQGRLSTDTQYF. CDR3 nucleotide sequence: TGTGCCAGCAGCGTAGCCCAGGGACGGCTCAGCACAGATACGCAGTATTTT.

A few counts support this clonotype. The chain is built from TRBV24-1 and TRBJ2-3; tentatively, D is TRBD2 (6 bases). The ends were cut back, 2 bases at V and 7 bases at J, with 21 bases in the middle. Germline CDR1 is KGHDR and CDR2 is SFDVKD. The CDR3 is 17 amino acids. The CDR3 here is CATSDYTPGTAGHTQYF. The CDR3 region has the DNA TGTGCCACCAGTGATTATACCCCCGGGACTGCAGGACATACGCAGTATTTT.

The chain combines TRBV7-2 with TRBJ1-1, with D possibly being TRBD1 (5 bases). With 5 bases removed from V and 6 bases from J, the gap between germline ends came to 16 bases. CDR1 is SGHTA and CDR2 is FQGNSA in the germline V gene. CDR3 length: 14 residues. This chain's CDR3 is CASSQGAAWAEAFF. In DNA, the CDR3 is TGTGCCAGCAGCCAAGGGGCAGCCTGGGCTGAAGCTTTCTTT. The whole variable domain, remainder taken from reference TRBV7-2 and TRBJ1-1, is GAGVSQSPSNKVTEKGKDVELRCDPISGHTALYWYRQSLGQGLEFLIYFQGNSAPDKSGLPSDRFSAERTGGSVSTLTIQRTQQEDSAVYLCASSQGAAWAEAFFGQGTRLTVV.